This is a list of T cell receptor beta chains from one sample in a study of blood T cells in healthy people across ages. TCRdb reprocessed the 5' RACE reads via MiXCR and lists one record per CDR3 protein. Of around 790,000 distinct CDR3 sequences detected, around 42% appear once; the ten largest clones hold roughly 18%. Sequencing input: blood. The receptors here all came from a man in his 60s in good health. Both conserved end residues are part of each CDR3. The order of the fields is D gene, V gene, J gene, clone size, CDR3 protein, CDR3 DNA. The D gene is left open where the match is weak. The listing skips clone size in some rows; elsewhere it reads once, few, many or a size class.

TRBD1	TRBV20-1	TRBJ2-7	-	CSAWDRSTYEQYF	TGCAGTGCATGGGACAGGTCTACCTACGAGCAGTACTTC
-	TRBV29-1	TRBJ2-5	many	CSVGEGTRETQYF	TGCAGCGTTGGCGAGGGGACGAGGGAGACCCAGTACTTC
-	TRBV28	TRBJ2-3	-	CASSSTTTDTQYF	TGTGCCAGCAGTTCCACTACTACGGATACGCAGTATTTT
-	TRBV6-2/TRBV6-3	TRBJ2-7	-	CASSSRGKGRGYNEQYF	TGTGCCAGCAGTTCCCGCGGCAAGGGCAGGGGATACAATGAGCAGTACTTC
TRBD1	TRBV7-2	TRBJ1-2	-	CASSQEKAGGYYGYTF	TGTGCCAGCAGCCAAGAGAAGGCAGGGGGTTACTATGGCTACACCTTC
TRBD2	TRBV6-1	TRBJ2-5	-	CASIGLAGWGTQYF	TGTGCCAGCATCGGACTAGCGGGGTGGGGGACCCAGTACTTC
TRBD1	TRBV18	TRBJ2-7	-	CASSRGTGGEQYF	TGTGCCAGCTCACGAGGGACAGGGGGCGAGCAGTACTTC
-	TRBV29-1	TRBJ2-1	-	CSVEPGDEQFF	TGCAGCGTTGAACCGGGGGATGAGCAGTTCTTC
-	TRBV20-1	TRBJ2-7	-	CSARDYGTYEQYF	TGCAGTGCTAGAGACTACGGGACCTACGAGCAGTACTTC
-	TRBV18	TRBJ2-2	many	CASSLADNTGELFF	TGTGCCAGCTCACTTGCGGACAACACCGGGGAGCTGTTTTTT
TRBD1	TRBV6-1	TRBJ2-5	-	CASSVNRGQETQYF	TGTGCCAGCAGCGTAAACAGGGGCCAAGAGACCCAGTACTTC
TRBD1	TRBV6-6	TRBJ2-5	-	CASSTRGTGVGETQYF	TGTGCCAGCAGTACCAGGGGGACAGGGGTCGGCGAGACCCAGTACTTC
-	TRBV12-3/TRBV12-4	TRBJ1-6	-	CASTRGSRSPLHF	TGTGCCAGCACGAGGGGCTCTAGGTCACCCCTCCACTTT
-	TRBV29-1	TRBJ1-2	few	CSVESGRNSNYGYTF	TGCAGCGTTGAATCGGGACGGAATTCAAACTATGGCTACACCTTC
-	TRBV9	TRBJ1-6	-	CASTPGTGNSPLHF	TGTGCCAGCACACCTGGGACGGGAAATTCACCCCTCCACTTT